Following are 13 T cell receptor beta chains from one sample sequenced in a study of early T cells in non-severe SARS-CoV-2 infection. TCRdb used MiXCR to reprocess the 5' RACE reads, holding one entry per CDR3 protein. This sample has around 80,000 distinct CDR3 sequences, with over 10% found just once. Source material: whole blood. These receptors were obtained from an adult who was a healthcare worker with PCR-confirmed SARS-CoV-2 infection or an uninfected control (not recorded which).

This clonotype has ten or more counts. The rearrangement joins TRBV6-5 to TRBJ1-1; no clear D. Per germline, CDR1 MNHEY and CDR2 SVGAGI. Trimming stripped 0 bases from V and 1 base from J, with 12 bases between. The CDR3 loop spans 16 amino acids. The CDR3 region is CASSYSLGVGNTEAFF. In DNA form, the CDR3 reads TGTGCCAGCAGTTACTCGTTGGGTGTCGGGAACACTGAAGCTTTCTTT.

To note about this clonotype: This could be a read error, since a much larger clone is one nucleotide away. The V gene is TRBV4-1, the J gene TRBJ1-1, with 7 positions matching TRBD1. This CDR3 has 17 residues. CDR1 MGHRA and CDR2 YSYEKL come from the germline V gene. CDR3 region: CASGQRQGVGPNTEAFF. The CDR3 DNA reads TGCGCCAGCGGCCAGAGACAGGGTGTTGGGCCGAACACTGAAGCTTTCTTT.

This clonotype has at least ten counts. The chain carries TRBV24-1 and TRBJ2-5; the match to TRBD1 covers 7 bases. The germline gives CDR1 KGHDR, CDR2 SFDVKD. The CDR3 length is 16 residues. Unmatched junction bases numbered 7, after V lost 2 bases and J lost 2 bases. CDR3 region: CATSDSWGTEQETQYF. CDR3 bases: TGTGCCACCAGTGATTCATGGGGGACAGAGCAAGAGACCCAGTACTTC.

The chain couples TRBV24-1 to TRBJ2-3; 9 positions match TRBD2. Germline-derived CDR1 and CDR2 are KGHDR and SFDVKD. The CDR3 is 16 residues long. V lost 0 bases to trimming and J lost 4 bases; unmatched junction nucleotides: 4. The CDR3 region is CATSDLSSGGADTQYF. CDR3 DNA sequence: TGTGCCACCAGTGATTTGAGTAGCGGGGGTGCAGATACGCAGTATTTT.

This clonotype was detected only a few times. The rearrangement joins TRBV2 to TRBJ1-2, with D uncertain. CDR1 and CDR2 from the germline V gene are SNHLY and FYNNEI. The CDR3 loop spans 10 amino acids. V was trimmed by 7 bases and J by 12 bases, leaving 12 bases between them. In nucleotides, the CDR3 is TGTGCCAGCACGCGAGAGGGCCACACCTTC. Its protein product is CASTREGHTF. Combining the CDR3 with reference TRBV2 and TRBJ1-2 gives the whole variable domain EPEVTQTPSHQVTQMGQEVILRCVPISNHLYFYWYRQILGQKVEFLVSFYNNEISEKSEIFDDQFSVERPDGSNFTLKIRSTKLEDSAMYFCASTREGHTFGSGTRLTVV.

This clonotype was recorded many times. The chain is built from TRBV4-1 and TRBJ2-5; 14 bases agree with TRBD2. J lost 2 bases, V lost 4 bases, and 9 bases had no gene match. From germline, CDR1 is MGHRA and CDR2 YSYEKL. The CDR3 is made up of 18 amino acids. Here the CDR3 reads CASSRTGTSGSLQETQYF. The CDR3 DNA follows: TGCGCCAGCAGCCGAACGGGGACTAGCGGGAGCCTTCAAGAGACCCAGTACTTC.

This clonotype was seen at least ten times. The V gene is TRBV12-3 or TRBV12-4, the J gene TRBJ1-1; D gene uncertain. Deletions cut 6 bases from V and 7 bases from J, with 15 bases between. This CDR3 region has 13 residues. The CDR3 DNA is TGTGCCAGCAGCCGACACGAAACGAGTGAAGCTTTCTTT. Translated: CASSRHETSEAFF.

This clonotype was detected ten times or more. The rearrangement joins TRBV19 to TRBJ1-2; 7 nucleotides align to TRBD1. V was clipped by 8 bases and J by 7 bases; unmatched bases: 16. This CDR3 spans 15 amino acids. Germline-derived CDR1 and CDR2 are LNHDA and SQIVND (reference sequence). The CDR3 loop reads CASARGQVRPSGYTF. CDR3 nucleotide sequence: TGTGCCAGTGCCCGAGGACAGGTCCGTCCTAGTGGCTACACCTTC.

This clonotype was counted many times. The chain employs TRBV5-1 and TRBJ1-1, with TRBD1 matching over 9 bases. The V and J ends lost 4 bases and 4 bases, in that order; junction bases with no gene match: 8. Per germline, CDR1 SGHRS and CDR2 YFSETQ. The CDR3 is 15 amino acids. This chain's CDR3 is CASSRGQGGGTEAFF. The CDR3 nucleotides are TGCGCCAGCAGCAGGGGACAGGGTGGTGGCACTGAAGCTTTCTTT.

This clonotype was observed a handful of times. The chain combines TRBV30 with TRBJ2-7; 7 positions agree with TRBD2. V was pared by 2 bases and J by 4 bases, with 8 bases of the junction left unmatched. The CDR3 consists of 14 residues. CDR1 and CDR2 (germline): GTSNPN, SVGIG (reference sequence). Here the CDR3 reads CAWSIGRSGYEQYF. The DNA for the CDR3 is TGTGCCTGGAGTATCGGGAGGAGCGGTTACGAGCAGTACTTC.

The rearrangement links TRBV2 to TRBJ1-2; 7 nucleotides line up with TRBD1. There are 14 residues in the CDR3. The J segment lost 3 bases and the V segment lost 4 bases, leaving 5 bases of the junction unmatched. The germline CDR1 and CDR2 sequences are SNHLY and FYNNEI. CDR3 residues: CASSADRWDYGYTF. CDR3 DNA: TGTGCCAGCAGTGCGGACAGGTGGGACTATGGCTACACCTTC.

The V and J genes are TRBV3-1 and TRBJ2-1; TRBD2 aligns across 8 bases. From germline, CDR1 is LGHDT and CDR2 YNNKEL (reference sequence). The CDR3 is made up of 16 amino acids. The junction had 9 bases not matched to a gene; V was cut back by 4 bases and J by 4 bases. This CDR3 reads CASSLQSSGGYNEQFF. CDR3 in DNA: TGTGCCAGCAGCCTCCAGAGCAGCGGGGGATACAATGAGCAGTTCTTC.

This clonotype was counted many times. The V gene is TRBV20-1, the J gene TRBJ1-1; TRBD1 matches 7 bases. Per germline, CDR1 DFQATT and CDR2 SNEGSKA (reference sequence). This CDR3 is 13 amino acids long. V was pared by 2 bases and J by 5 bases, with 5 bases of the junction left unmatched. Here the CDR3 reads CSARPTGETEAFF. The DNA for the CDR3 is TGCAGTGCTAGACCCACAGGGGAAACTGAAGCTTTCTTT.